This is a list of T cell receptor beta chains from one sample in a study of T-cell reconstitution after alpha-beta-depleted transplantation in children. TCRdb reprocessed the PCR reads via MiXCR and lists one record per CDR3 protein. The sample holds about 270,000 distinct CDR3 sequences, over 8% seen once. Specimen: PBMCs from the stem cell graft donor, collected from the stem cell graft. Receptors originate from a human donor who donated a stem cell graft to a child with SCID. The CDR3 runs from the conserved cysteine through the conserved F or W. A D gene is named only where the DNA matches it firmly. Size values are once, few and many counts, or a class for expanded clones, and some rows have none.

cdr3_nt cdr3_aa clone_size j_call v_call d_call
TGCGCCAGCAGTAACGGGGAAAGAGAAGAAAAACTGTTTTTT CASSNGEREEKLFF many TRBJ1-4 TRBV5-1 -
TGCGCCAGCAGCTTGGTCAGGGGTCTGATCGACAATGAGCAGTTCTTC CASSLVRGLIDNEQFF - TRBJ2-1 TRBV5-1 -
TGCAGTGCTAGAAGTGGGAACAGCAATCAGCCCCAGCATTTT CSARSGNSNQPQHF - TRBJ1-5 TRBV20-1 -
TGCGCCAGCAGCCCTAGCGGGGAGTCCTACAATGAGCAGTTCTTC CASSPSGESYNEQFF many TRBJ2-1 TRBV5-1 TRBD2
TGTGCCAGCAGCGGGCCACCCCGGAATGAGCAGTTCTTC CASSGPPRNEQFF few TRBJ2-1 TRBV7-9 -
TGTGCCAGCGGCCCTAGGGTCTTCGAGCAGTACTTC CASGPRVFEQYF - TRBJ2-7 TRBV27 -
TGTGCCAGCAGCCAAGATCCTAGCGTATACAATGAGCAGTTCTTC CASSQDPSVYNEQFF few TRBJ2-1 TRBV14 -
TGCAGTGCTAGAGGCGGGGCGGGCGAGCAGTACTTC CSARGGAGEQYF - TRBJ2-7 TRBV20-1 -
TGTGCCAGCAGTTTCGATGAAAATTCACCCCTCCACTTT CASSFDENSPLHF few TRBJ1-6 TRBV12-3/TRBV12-4 -
TGCGCCAGCAGCTTGTTGGGGGGCCCTTCACCCCTCCACTTT CASSLLGGPSPLHF few TRBJ1-6 TRBV5-1 -
TGTGCCAGCAAGAGGGGGCGGAATGAAAAACTGTTTTTT CASKRGRNEKLFF - TRBJ1-4 TRBV12-3/TRBV12-4 TRBD1
TGCGCCAGCAGTGAGGATCCTGACTATGGCTACACCTTC CASSEDPDYGYTF few TRBJ1-2 TRBV10-1 -
TGTGCCAGCAGCTTAGACTACAGGAATGAAAAACTGTTTTTT CASSLDYRNEKLFF few TRBJ1-4 TRBV7-6 -
TGCGCCAGCAGCTTGAGCGTTATTGCGTACAATGAGCAGTTCTTC CASSLSVIAYNEQFF many TRBJ2-1 TRBV5-1 -
TGTGCCAGCAGCTTAGTACTAGCGGGGGGGCTTGAAGAGACCCAGTACTTC CASSLVLAGGLEETQYF - TRBJ2-5 TRBV7-2 TRBD2
TGTGCCAGCAGCTTTCGTAGCGGCAGACCAGATACGCAGTATTTT CASSFRSGRPDTQYF few TRBJ2-3 TRBV5-6 -
TGCAGCGTTGTGAAAGGACATGGAGAGACTGAAGCTTTCTTT CSVVKGHGETEAFF - TRBJ1-1 TRBV29-1 -
TGCGCCAGCAGTGTTGGGGACCTGGGGCCCCAGCATTTT CASSVGDLGPQHF - TRBJ1-5 TRBV10-2 -
TGTGCCAGTAAGCCCAAGTATGCGTTCCATGAGCAGTTCTTC CASKPKYAFHEQFF - TRBJ2-1 TRBV19 -
TGCGCCAGCAGCTTGTCCCCCCGGGACACGGAAGCTTTCTTT CASSLSPRDTEAFF - TRBJ1-1 TRBV5-1 -
TGTGCCAGCAGCTATGAGGCGGGGGAGCAGTACTTC CASSYEAGEQYF few TRBJ2-7 TRBV11-2 -
TGTGCCAGCGGTCGAGGAGGGCTCGTACAAGAGACCCAGTACTTC CASGRGGLVQETQYF many TRBJ2-5 TRBV12-3/TRBV12-4 -
TGCGCCAGCAGCTTGGGGGAGCAGGGACCCCTCCACTTT CASSLGEQGPLHF - TRBJ1-6 TRBV5-1 -
TGTGCCAGCAGTTCCCAGACAGGGGTATCCACTGAAGCTTTCTTT CASSSQTGVSTEAFF many TRBJ1-1 TRBV12-3/TRBV12-4 TRBD1
TGTGCCAGCAGTTTAGAGCAGGGGGCTGCTGTGCCCAATCAGCCCCAGCATTTT CASSLEQGAAVPNQPQHF - TRBJ1-5 TRBV12-3/TRBV12-4 TRBD1
TGTGCCAGCAGTTACTCGATCCCAGGGACAGGGGCACAAGAGACCCAGTACTTC CASSYSIPGTGAQETQYF few TRBJ2-5 TRBV6-5 TRBD1
TGCAGTGCTAGAAAAAGTCTAGCGGGAAACACAGATACGCAGTATTTT CSARKSLAGNTDTQYF few TRBJ2-3 TRBV20-1 TRBD2
TGCGCCAGCAGCCACCCTAAGGACGGAGGAACCACTGAAGCTTTCTTT CASSHPKDGGTTEAFF few TRBJ1-1 TRBV4-1 -
TGTGCCAGCAGTTACGTGGCGGTACAAGAGACCCAGTACTTC CASSYVAVQETQYF few TRBJ2-5 TRBV6-5 -
TGTGCCAGCAGCCAAGAAGAGAGGGGGAGGATTCAAGAGACCCAGTACTTC CASSQEERGRIQETQYF - TRBJ2-5 TRBV3-1 -
TGTGCCAGCAGGGACAGGGCTTATGGCTACACCTTC CASRDRAYGYTF - TRBJ1-2 TRBV2 TRBD1
TGTGCCAGCTCATCGGACCCCAATCAGCCCCAGCATTTT CASSSDPNQPQHF - TRBJ1-5 TRBV18 -
TGTGCCAGCAGAGCCGGCCTACCTGAGGGACAGCCCCAGCATTTT CASRAGLPEGQPQHF few TRBJ1-5 TRBV6-1 -
TGTGCCAGCACGCCAGGTCTTGGCACTGAAGCTTTCTTT CASTPGLGTEAFF - TRBJ1-1 TRBV7-6 -
TGCGCCAGCAGCTTCTCCGGACAGGGAACAGATACGCAGTATTTT CASSFSGQGTDTQYF few TRBJ2-3 TRBV5-1 TRBD1
TGCAGTGCTCGACTCAGGGTGAGGTATGATACGCAGTATTTT CSARLRVRYDTQYF few TRBJ2-3 TRBV20-1 -
TGTGCCAGCTCACCACCACAGGGCTACAATGAGCAGTTCTTC CASSPPQGYNEQFF - TRBJ2-1 TRBV18 -
TGTGCCAGCAGTTACTATCCCAGGGGACCCCAAGAGACCCAGTACTTC CASSYYPRGPQETQYF - TRBJ2-5 TRBV6-2/TRBV6-3 -
TGTGCCAGCAGTGAACCTCAGGGACTAGCGGTGAGCTCCTACAATGAGCAGTTCTTC CASSEPQGLAVSSYNEQFF many TRBJ2-1 TRBV2 TRBD2
TGCAGTGCTAGCGCCCCGGGACAGGGATCCTACAATGAGCAGTTCTTC CSASAPGQGSYNEQFF - TRBJ2-1 TRBV20-1 TRBD1
TGCAGTGCTAAGGGACATGGCACTATCTCCTACGAGCAGTACTTC CSAKGHGTISYEQYF - TRBJ2-7 TRBV20-1 -
TGTGCCAGCAGCCAAGCAGCCCCCGGACTAGCGGGGAAACTGAGCTCCTACAATGAGCAGTTCTTC CASSQAAPGLAGKLSSYNEQFF few TRBJ2-1 TRBV3-1 TRBD2
TGTGCCAGCAGTGTCAAAGGGGGGACTAGCGGGGTATACGAGCAGTACTTC CASSVKGGTSGVYEQYF many TRBJ2-7 TRBV25-1 TRBD2
TGTGCCAGCAGCAAAACGGGGTCCCGCTACGAGCAGTACTTC CASSKTGSRYEQYF few TRBJ2-7 TRBV7-9 -
TGTGCCAGCAGTGGAGACCCCCCAGGGACCACTGAAGCTTTCTTT CASSGDPPGTTEAFF many TRBJ1-1 TRBV25-1 -
TGTGCCAGCAGTTACTCTAACAGCGAGCAGTTCTTC CASSYSNSEQFF many TRBJ2-1 TRBV6-5 -
TGTGCCATCAGTGAGTCAGACGGCATGAGCTATTCACCCCTCCACTTT CAISESDGMSYSPLHF many TRBJ1-6 TRBV10-3 -
TGTGCCAGCAGCCGGGACAGGGTCCTGGACGAGCAGTACTTC CASSRDRVLDEQYF - TRBJ2-7 TRBV6-1 TRBD1
TGTGCCATCAGCCCAGGAGGGGGACCAACCTCCTACAATGAGCAGTTCTTC CAISPGGGPTSYNEQFF - TRBJ2-1 TRBV10-3 -
TGTGCCAGCACCCCATCTGGTACGGCTAATGAAAAACTGTTTTTT CASTPSGTANEKLFF - TRBJ1-4 TRBV7-9 -
TGTGCCAGCAGCCGTCCGGGGCGTCCGGATACGCAGTATTTT CASSRPGRPDTQYF few TRBJ2-3 TRBV7-9 -
TGTGCCAGCAGGGGACAGGGGGCCTCCGCTTATCAGCCCCAGCATTTT CASRGQGASAYQPQHF few TRBJ1-5 TRBV2 TRBD1
TGTGCCAGCAGTACGACCGTTGGGGGCAATCAGCCCCAGCATTTT CASSTTVGGNQPQHF few TRBJ1-5 TRBV12-3/TRBV12-4 -
TGTGCCAGCAGTGACCCGGGACAGAGTTACAATGAGCAGTTCTTC CASSDPGQSYNEQFF - TRBJ2-1 TRBV25-1 TRBD1
TGTGCCATCAGCGAGGAAGCAGGGGCCAACGTCCTGACTTTC CAISEEAGANVLTF - TRBJ2-6 TRBV10-3 -
TGTGCCAGCAGCCCTACAGGGACAAGATCATACAATGAGCAGTTCTTC CASSPTGTRSYNEQFF many TRBJ2-1 TRBV5-4 -
TGCAGCGTTGGAGGGAAAACTGAAGCTTTCTTT CSVGGKTEAFF - TRBJ1-1 TRBV29-1 -
TGTGCCAGCAGTGAGTGGACAGTGAATCAGCCCCAGCATTTT CASSEWTVNQPQHF - TRBJ1-5 TRBV6-1 -
TGTGCCAGCAGCTTAGGAAATTTCGGGTATCAGCCCCAGCATTTT CASSLGNFGYQPQHF - TRBJ1-5 TRBV11-2 -
TGTGCCAGCAGTTTGGGCAGGGTCGAGCAGTACTTC CASSLGRVEQYF few TRBJ2-7 TRBV12-3/TRBV12-4 -